The clone carrying this T cell receptor (beta chain) appeared many times. The antigen is not known. Per germline, CDR1 MNHEY and CDR2 SMNVEV (reference sequence). This CDR3 spans 14 amino acids. Trimming stripped 3 bases from V and 3 bases from J, with 8 bases between. This record comes from a study of molecular identifiers for immune sequencing clone quantification. Whole-study results and caveats: Beyond 20 RNA copies, clones held over 99% of effector molecules, compared with under 1% in naive cells.

For bulk TCR libraries, previously described methods and listed TCR primers were used. Each CDR3 protein gets one entry after TCRdb re-called the PCR reads with MiXCR. The data contain roughly 90,000 distinct CDR3 sequences, 15% to 20% of them seen just once; the ten biggest clones take up around 0.88%. The sequenced sample was naive CD8+ T cells from blood, with Jurkat cell RNA spiked in. Noted subset: FACS-sorted CD8+CD4-CCR7+CD45RA+ naive T cells. This rearrangement joins TRBV27 to TRBJ2-2, with a tentative D call TRBD1 (5 bases). The sequence derives from a human donor in good health. Some libraries in this study had Jurkat cell RNA spiked in. CDR3 protein: CASSLGRYTGELFF. The CDR3 region has the DNA TGTGCCAGCAGTTTGGGGCGGTACACCGGGGAGCTGTTTTTT.